The rows below give T cell receptor beta chains drawn from one sample of a study of blood T cell repertoires in COVID-19. Profiled with immunoSEQ multiplex PCR; TCRdb holds only in-frame clones, not every one. This table has fewer than 200,000 clones, 84% appearing once. What was sequenced was peripheral blood. Receptors originate from a man aged 35-49 years who had recovered from COVID-19. Each CDR3 is given with its conserved first and last residue. Size is stated for part of the rows, as once, few or many counts, or as a class when the clone is expanded.

j_call: TRBJ1-4; v_call: TRBV5-4; clone_size: -; cdr3_aa: CASSHFERENEKLFF
j_call: TRBJ2-5; v_call: TRBV7-2; clone_size: -; cdr3_aa: CASSLFRSPQETQYF
j_call: TRBJ2-2; v_call: TRBV2; clone_size: -; cdr3_aa: CARGEAGELFF
j_call: TRBJ1-1; v_call: TRBV30; clone_size: -; cdr3_aa: CAWSRSGGTEAFF
j_call: TRBJ2-3; v_call: TRBV5-4; clone_size: -; cdr3_aa: CASRSGRSTDTQYF
j_call: TRBJ1-2; v_call: TRBV30; clone_size: -; cdr3_aa: CAWSPSSGPSFGYTF
j_call: TRBJ2-2; v_call: TRBV4-3; clone_size: -; cdr3_aa: CASSQGQGIGELFF
j_call: TRBJ2-2; v_call: TRBV27; clone_size: -; cdr3_aa: CASSRGGSWTGELFF
j_call: TRBJ2-7; v_call: TRBV10-3; clone_size: -; cdr3_aa: CAISESTASSYEQYF
j_call: TRBJ2-1; v_call: TRBV27; clone_size: -; cdr3_aa: CASSLTGNSFSGSSYNEQFF
j_call: TRBJ1-2; v_call: TRBV30; clone_size: few; cdr3_aa: CAWSVGGLGYTF
j_call: TRBJ2-5; v_call: TRBV11-1; clone_size: -; cdr3_aa: CASSLMGTTETQYF
j_call: TRBJ1-2; v_call: TRBV10-3; clone_size: -; cdr3_aa: CAISPGLQTATYTF
j_call: TRBJ2-3; v_call: TRBV29-1; clone_size: -; cdr3_aa: CSVEPWDSPRSDTQYF
j_call: TRBJ1-1; v_call: TRBV6-2/TRBV6-3; clone_size: -; cdr3_aa: CASSYESITEAFF
j_call: TRBJ2-7; v_call: TRBV5-1; clone_size: -; cdr3_aa: CASSSRYEQYF
j_call: TRBJ1-1; v_call: TRBV7-2; clone_size: -; cdr3_aa: CASSSTYGAGVTEAFF
j_call: TRBJ2-1; v_call: TRBV28; clone_size: -; cdr3_aa: CASRTQGRHNEQFF
j_call: TRBJ1-4; v_call: TRBV6-5; clone_size: -; cdr3_aa: CASSPRRRANEKLFF
j_call: TRBJ2-1; v_call: TRBV6-2/TRBV6-3; clone_size: -; cdr3_aa: CASSTLGQWSYNEQFF
j_call: TRBJ1-1; v_call: TRBV30; clone_size: -; cdr3_aa: CAWRRQGTEAFF
j_call: TRBJ2-2; v_call: TRBV6-2/TRBV6-3; clone_size: -; cdr3_aa: CASSPSGGRSTGELFF
j_call: TRBJ1-2; v_call: TRBV7-9; clone_size: few; cdr3_aa: CASSLTGDDYGYTF
j_call: TRBJ2-1; v_call: TRBV10-1; clone_size: -; cdr3_aa: CASTLSGSPDEQFF
j_call: TRBJ2-5; v_call: TRBV7-9; clone_size: -; cdr3_aa: CASSPKRPETQYF
j_call: TRBJ2-7; v_call: TRBV7-2; clone_size: -; cdr3_aa: CASSLQPWTSGRAAEQYF
j_call: TRBJ1-4; v_call: TRBV10-1; clone_size: -; cdr3_aa: CAPRTPGVGEKLFF
j_call: TRBJ1-2; v_call: TRBV11-2; clone_size: once; cdr3_aa: CASSLDTDRGDGYTF
j_call: TRBJ2-2; v_call: TRBV5-5; clone_size: -; cdr3_aa: CASSLSRGGRFGELFF
j_call: TRBJ1-1; v_call: TRBV5-5; clone_size: few; cdr3_aa: CASRTTGNTEAFF
j_call: TRBJ2-7; v_call: TRBV6-5; clone_size: -; cdr3_aa: CASSRLAVISYEQYF
j_call: TRBJ2-1; v_call: TRBV5-6; clone_size: -; cdr3_aa: CASSPGQFMDNEQFF
j_call: TRBJ2-3; v_call: TRBV5-6; clone_size: -; cdr3_aa: CASSNIDRTDTQYF
j_call: TRBJ1-1; v_call: TRBV6-5; clone_size: -; cdr3_aa: CASSRQENTEAFF
j_call: TRBJ2-1; v_call: TRBV15; clone_size: -; cdr3_aa: CATSRGLAGPYNEQFF
j_call: TRBJ2-5; v_call: TRBV15; clone_size: once; cdr3_aa: CATSREGPGETQYF
j_call: TRBJ1-6; v_call: TRBV27; clone_size: -; cdr3_aa: CASSRASGQLNSPLHF
j_call: TRBJ2-7; v_call: TRBV5-1; clone_size: -; cdr3_aa: CASSFGLAETYEQYF
j_call: TRBJ2-1; v_call: TRBV19; clone_size: -; cdr3_aa: CASMGTSVSYNEQFF
j_call: TRBJ2-3; v_call: TRBV6-2/TRBV6-3; clone_size: -; cdr3_aa: CASSPSLADTQYF
j_call: TRBJ2-5; v_call: TRBV4-3; clone_size: -; cdr3_aa: CASSQDLGPGRGKETQYF
j_call: TRBJ1-4; v_call: TRBV7-9; clone_size: -; cdr3_aa: CASSRDPESRREKLFF
j_call: TRBJ1-1; v_call: TRBV2; clone_size: -; cdr3_aa: CARGQLNTEAFF
j_call: TRBJ2-7; v_call: TRBV13; clone_size: once; cdr3_aa: CASRLDGTETYEQYF
j_call: TRBJ2-3; v_call: TRBV11-2; clone_size: -; cdr3_aa: CASSLGVALTDTQYF